This paragraph reports one TCR beta chain. Between the trimmed V and J ends, which lost 7 bases and 2 bases, there was a span of 15 bases. This CDR3 has 14 residues. Germline CDR1 is WSHSY and CDR2 is SAAADI. Sequencing was performed with immunoSEQ multiplex PCR; in TCRdb, only in-frame clones are kept and a portion is missing. The sample shows some 2 million clones, about 95% of them seen only once. The source of the sample is a study of shared clonotypes between healthy human individuals. This clonotype originated in a man aged 18 to 29 in good health. This chain connects TRBV10-2 to TRBJ2-7; a weak D match, TRBD1 (6 bases). Sequenced material: naive CD4+ T cells sorted from blood. The subset: CD45RA+ positively selected. In nucleotides, the CDR3 is TGCGCCAGCAAGAATCCCGGACAGACCTACGAGCAGTACTTC. This translates into CASKNPGQTYEQYF.